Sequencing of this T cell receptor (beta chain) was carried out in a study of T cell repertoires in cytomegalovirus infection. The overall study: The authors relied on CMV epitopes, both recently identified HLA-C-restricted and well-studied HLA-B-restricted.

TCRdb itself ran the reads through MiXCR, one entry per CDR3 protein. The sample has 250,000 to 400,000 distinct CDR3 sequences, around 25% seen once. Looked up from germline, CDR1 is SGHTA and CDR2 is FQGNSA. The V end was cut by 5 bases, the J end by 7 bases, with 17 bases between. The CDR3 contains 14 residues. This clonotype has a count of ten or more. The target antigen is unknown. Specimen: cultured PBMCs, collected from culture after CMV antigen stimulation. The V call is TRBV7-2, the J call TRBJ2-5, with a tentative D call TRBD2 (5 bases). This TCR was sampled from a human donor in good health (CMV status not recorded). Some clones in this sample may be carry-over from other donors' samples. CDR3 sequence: CASSLDFGGRTQYF. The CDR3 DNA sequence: TGTGCCAGCAGCCTCGATTTTGGCGGGCGGACCCAGTACTTC. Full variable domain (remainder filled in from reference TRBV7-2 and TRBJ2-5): GAGVSQSPSNKVTEKGKDVELRCDPISGHTALYWYRQSLGQGLEFLIYFQGNSAPDKSGLPSDRFSAERTGGSVSTLTIQRTQQEDSAVYLCASSLDFGGRTQYFGPGTRLLVL.